The 12 T cell receptor beta chains reported below all come from one sample, sequenced in a study of patients and donors after allogeneic stem cell transplantation. One entry per CDR3 protein results from TCRdb running MiXCR on the RT-PCR reads. The sample lists 70,000 to 95,000 distinct CDR3 sequences, about 5% occurring once. Sequencing used blood, either unsorted or a sorted T cell fraction (not recorded which). All receptors come from a human donor who was either an allogeneic HSCT recipient or a stem cell or donor lymphocyte infusion donor (not recorded which). It is not recorded whose cells these are; they may come from a transplant donor.

Concerning this clonotype itself: One end of the junction fails to match germline, which may point to a read error. The chain carries TRBV2 and TRBJ2-3; 7 bases agree with TRBD1. This CDR3 contains 15 residues. Germline values: CDR1 SNHLY, CDR2 FYNNEI. The CDR3 loop is CASSEQTGVTDTQNF. CDR3 nucleotide sequence: TGTGCCAGCAGTGAACAAACAGGGGTGACAGATACGCAGAACTTT. Full variable domain (rest looked up from reference TRBV2 and TRBJ2-3): EPEVTQTPSHQVTQMGQEVILRCVPISNHLYFYWYRQILGQKVEFLVSFYNNEISEKSEIFDDQFSVERPDGSNFTLKIRSTKLEDSAMYFCASSEQTGVTDTQNFGPGTRLTVL.

This clonotype was seen at least ten times. This chain uses TRBV6-1 with TRBJ1-5; the match to TRBD1 covers 7 bases. Germline-derived CDR1 and CDR2 are MNHNS and SASEGT. Unmatched junction bases numbered 8, after V lost 7 bases and J lost 2 bases. The CDR3 contains 15 residues. CDR3 amino acids: CASNDRASGNQPQHF. The CDR3 DNA reads TGTGCCAGCAACGACAGGGCTTCGGGCAATCAGCCCCAGCATTTT.

This clonotype has ten or more counts. V gene TRBV12-3 or TRBV12-4 combines with J gene TRBJ1-6, with 9 bases identical to TRBD1. Trimming cost V 3 bases and J 6 bases; bases outside gene matches: 3. This CDR3 comprises 15 residues. The CDR3 DNA sequence: TGTGCCAGCAGTTTTACGGGACAGGGTAATTCACCCCTCCACTTT. Amino acids: CASSFTGQGNSPLHF.

This clonotype came up many times. V usage is TRBV6-1 and J usage is TRBJ2-1, with 12 bases aligning to TRBD2. With 6 bases clipped from V and 8 bases from J, the junction kept 14 bases outside the gene matches. CDR1 is MNHNS, CDR2 SASEGT, per germline. The CDR3 loop spans 17 amino acids. The CDR3, as DNA: TGTGCCAGCAGCCGAAAAATTACTAGCGGGAGGATGGATGAGCAGTTCTTC. This codes for CASSRKITSGRMDEQFF.

This clonotype has ten or more counts. V gene TRBV7-8 combines with J gene TRBJ1-1; no definite D call. The V gene lost 2 bases and the J gene lost 1 base, with 5 bases spanning the gap. The CDR3 has 13 amino acids. CDR1 is SGHVS, CDR2 FQNEAQ, per germline. The CDR3 reads CASSLKENTEAFF. The CDR3 bases are TGTGCCAGCAGCTTAAAAGAGAACACTGAAGCTTTCTTT. The variable domain in full, completed from reference TRBV7-8 and TRBJ1-1, reads GAGVSQSPRYKVAKRGQDVALRCDPISGHVSLFWYQQALGQGPEFLTYFQNEAQLDKSGLPSDRFFAERPEGSVSTLKIQRTQQEDSAVYLCASSLKENTEAFFGQGTRLTVV.

This clonotype was counted ten times or more. The chain links TRBV5-1 to TRBJ1-2; no clear D gene. Trimming stripped 0 bases from V and 2 bases from J, with 5 bases between. Per the germline V gene, CDR1 is SGHRS and CDR2 is YFSETQ. The CDR3 spans 13 residues. The CDR3 DNA follows: TGCGCCAGCAGCTTGGGGCCAAACTATGGCTACACCTTC. As protein: CASSLGPNYGYTF.

Ten or more counts support this clonotype. This rearrangement joins TRBV5-5 to TRBJ1-5, with D possibly being TRBD1 (6 bases). Deletions cut 3 bases from V and 2 bases from J, with 15 bases between. Per germline, CDR1 SGHKS and CDR2 YYEKEE (reference sequence). CDR3 length: 16 amino acids. DNA for the CDR3: TGTGCCAGCAGCTCCCTACAGGGAGGAGGCAATCAGCCCCAGCATTTT. Amino acids: CASSSLQGGGNQPQHF.

Only a few counts were recorded for this clonotype. CDR3 in DNA: TGTGCCAGCAGTCCCCATACAGGGAGCTATAATTCACCCCTCCACTTT. Amino acids: CASSPHTGSYNSPLHF. V and J are TRBV12-3 or TRBV12-4 and TRBJ1-6; D is possibly TRBD1 (6 bases). This CDR3 contains 16 residues. Trimming removed 5 bases from V and 3 bases from J, with 14 bases in between.

The sample holds many counts of this clonotype. The J gene is TRBJ2-1, the V gene TRBV19; 8 nucleotides line up with TRBD2. Germline loops: CDR1 LNHDA, CDR2 SQIVND (reference sequence). The CDR3 is 15 residues long. The V segment lost 3 bases and the J segment 7 bases; nucleotides outside the gene matches: 8. The CDR3 DNA sequence: TGTGCCAGTAGTATCAACGGGGGGGCCAGGAATGAGCAGTTCTTC. Its translation: CASSINGGARNEQFF.

At least ten counts were recorded for this clonotype. This chain uses TRBV10-2 with TRBJ2-1; 7 nucleotides align to TRBD2. The CDR3 spans 13 residues. Looked up from germline, CDR1 is WSHSY and CDR2 is SAAADI. With 8 bases clipped from V and 4 bases from J, the junction kept 5 bases outside the gene matches. The CDR3 region is CASVSSGYNEQFF. The CDR3 DNA is TGCGCCAGCGTGTCTAGCGGTTACAATGAGCAGTTCTTC.

CDR3 region: CASFSGSTYEQYF. DNA of the CDR3: TGTGCCAGCTTTTCGGGGAGTACCTACGAGCAGTACTTC. This chain connects TRBV18 to TRBJ2-7; D possibly corresponds to TRBD2 (5 bases). Germline V gives CDR1 KGHSH, CDR2 LQKENI. This CDR3 comprises 13 residues. The V end lost 7 bases, the J end lost 2 bases, and 12 bases lay between the germline ends.

This clonotype was recorded at least ten times. The chain couples TRBV12-3 or TRBV12-4 to TRBJ2-7; the D gene is possibly TRBD1 (5 bases). V lost 3 bases and J 7 bases, leaving 7 bases between the germline ends. The CDR3 is 11 residues long. The CDR3 reads CASSFPGEQYF. DNA of the CDR3: TGTGCCAGCAGTTTCCCAGGGGAGCAGTACTTC.